These 4 T cell receptor beta chains were all obtained from the same sample, sequenced in a study of cytotoxic CD8 clonotypes in ibrutinib-treated CLL. Here immunoSEQ multiplex PCR was the method, and the copy in TCRdb shows in-frame clones only, minus some. The sample has 100,000 to 150,000 clones, 80% to 90% seen once. Sequenced here: PBMCs, sampled after 24 months of ibrutinib treatment. These receptors came from a human donor with chronic lymphocytic leukemia.

The chain joins TRBV25-1 to TRBJ1-6; D unclear. The length of the CDR3 is 14 residues. Germline CDR1 and CDR2: MGHDK and SYGVNS. Trimming removed 4 bases from V and 0 bases from J, with 4 bases in between. This CDR3 is CASSASSYNSPLHF. The DNA of the CDR3 is TGTGCCAGCAGTGCCAGCTCCTATAATTCACCCCTCCACTTT.

The chain carries TRBV27 and TRBJ1-1; D is unresolved. V lost 4 bases to trimming and J lost 1 base, with 13 bases between them. CDR1 is MNHEY and CDR2 is SMNVEV in the germline V gene (reference sequence). CDR3 size: 15 residues. Written as DNA, the CDR3 is TGTGCCAGCAGTTGGGATCCGGATCCGAACACTGAAGCTTTCTTT. The encoded protein is CASSWDPDPNTEAFF.

The chain has TRBV9 and TRBJ2-2, with no clear D. Germline V lookup: CDR1 SGDLS, CDR2 YYNGEE. Trimming removed 3 bases at V and 6 bases at J, with 9 bases between. CDR3 length: 13 residues. The CDR3 nucleotides are TGTGCCAGCAGCGGTCCCAGTTCCGGGGAGCTGTTTTTT. Its translation is CASSGPSSGELFF.

The V gene is TRBV7-2, the J gene TRBJ1-1; 9 nucleotides match TRBD1. Germline lookup yields CDR1 SGHTA and CDR2 FQGNSA. J gave up 3 bases and V 5 bases, and 4 bases lay outside the gene matches. This CDR3 has 14 residues. DNA for the CDR3: TGTGCCAGCAGCCGGGGACAGGGATACACTGAAGCTTTCTTT. The encoded protein is CASSRGQGYTEAFF. The complete variable domain, with remaining parts taken from reference TRBV7-2 and TRBJ1-1, reads GAGVSQSPSNKVTEKGKDVELRCDPISGHTALYWYRQSLGQGLEFLIYFQGNSAPDKSGLPSDRFSAERTGGSVSTLTIQRTQQEDSAVYLCASSRGQGYTEAFFGQGTRLTVV.